The entry below describes one T cell receptor beta chain. This specimen comes from a study of cytomegalovirus exposure and HLA in healthy donors. The PCR used 60 Vbeta and 13 Jbeta primers. Assay used: immunoSEQ multiplex PCR; TCRdb lists only in-frame clones, some missing. This table holds about 170,000 clones, 65% to 85% found once. V was trimmed by 0 bases and J by 2 bases, leaving 14 bases between them. Germline-derived CDR1 and CDR2 are LGHNA and YSLEER. The CDR3 runs 17 residues. This rearrangement joins TRBV4-3 to TRBJ1-3; the D is unclear. Sequenced: PBMCs. The sequence was collected from a woman in her forties or fifties in good health and CMV-seropositive. CDR3 in amino acids: CASSQDRFRGTGNTIYF. In DNA form, the CDR3 reads TGCGCCAGCAGCCAAGATAGATTTCGAGGGACTGGAAACACCATATATTTT.